This is a list of T cell receptor beta chains from one sample in a study of T cell clones after liver transplantation. Data came from immunoSEQ multiplex PCR; TCRdb stores just in-frame clones and leaves some out. In the table there are about 9,200 clones, about 72% of which are singletons. The sequenced sample was CD8+ T cells from blood, obtained at the 22-month timepoint. The source is a human patient who received a liver transplant. The T cells may partly be graft donor cells. Both conserved end residues are trimmed from each CDR3. The D gene is left open where the match is weak. Some rows mark clone size as missing; the rest say once, few, many or name a class of expanded clone.

d_call	v_call	clone_size	j_call	cdr3_length	cdr3_aa
TRBD1	TRBV19	.	TRBJ1-2	14	ASSMRTGLSDYGYT
.	TRBV11-3	few	TRBJ1-6	12	ASSLGQGDSPLH
TRBD1	TRBV18	.	TRBJ1-4	14	ASSPNPTGYGEKLF
.	TRBV19	few	TRBJ2-7	8	ASRRCEQY
.	TRBV11-2	.	TRBJ2-7	13	ASSLDILRSHEQY
TRBD2	TRBV5-4	.	TRBJ2-7	14	ASSQDGLAASYEQY
.	TRBV10-2	.	TRBJ2-4	13	ASSGREGVENIQY
TRBD2	TRBV7-9	.	TRBJ2-1	13	ASSSMSGGNNEQF
.	TRBV9	once	TRBJ2-1	12	ASSVAVSYNEQF
.	TRBV6-5	.	TRBJ1-2	11	ASSVRANYGYT
.	TRBV2	.	TRBJ1-3	11	APGGETGNTIY
TRBD1	TRBV7-8	few	TRBJ2-2	13	ASSRGTGRSGELF
.	TRBV6-5	.	TRBJ1-6	13	ASSYSLGGGSPLH
.	TRBV2	.	TRBJ2-6	13	ASSDGGPGANVLT
TRBD1	TRBV11-2	few	TRBJ2-7	12	ASRGDRGIHEQY
.	TRBV6-4	.	TRBJ2-2	12	ASRDLGSNGELF
.	TRBV27	.	TRBJ1-1	13	ASSSNAPENTEAF
.	TRBV28	.	TRBJ2-1	12	ASSLVTVFDEQF
.	TRBV7-6	.	TRBJ1-5	13	ASSLTDSSNQPQH
TRBD1	TRBV10-1	.	TRBJ2-2	12	ASSPGTGSGELF
TRBD2	TRBV11-3	.	TRBJ2-1	13	ASSFGRGGANEQF
TRBD1	TRBV7-9	.	TRBJ1-6	15	ASSLAGDSDYNSPLH
TRBD1	TRBV10-2	.	TRBJ1-2	12	ASTETGAAYGYT
.	TRBV25-1	.	TRBJ2-7	10	ASSEASYEQY
.	TRBV9	.	TRBJ2-3	10	ASSLFMDTQY
.	TRBV30	.	TRBJ1-1	11	AWSGGTGTEAF
TRBD2	TRBV6-4	.	TRBJ2-3	14	ASSGGGTSGTDTQY
.	TRBV9	.	TRBJ2-7	13	ASSVEAGGPYEQY
TRBD1	TRBV7-9	.	TRBJ1-5	13	ASSSTTGGDQPQH
.	TRBV14	.	TRBJ2-7	13	VSSLTGTAVYEQY
.	TRBV9	.	TRBJ1-3	13	ASREGERSGNTIY
.	TRBV6-1	.	TRBJ2-5	11	ATGEQGQETQY
TRBD2	TRBV11-1	.	TRBJ2-3	9	ASGSGDTQY
.	TRBV27	.	TRBJ2-6	13	ASSVDNSGANVLT
.	TRBV27	.	TRBJ2-1	9	ASSRYNEQF
TRBD2	TRBV6-6	.	TRBJ2-3	14	ASSYTVSGGGDTQY
TRBD2	TRBV11-3	.	TRBJ2-1	13	ASSPPGGGYNEQF
TRBD1	TRBV10-1	.	TRBJ1-5	11	ASSRGKGQPQH
.	TRBV6-5	.	TRBJ2-7	12	ASSFTDSSYEQY